This TCR beta chain was identified in a study of blood T cell repertoires in COVID-19. Germline V gene lookup returns CDR1 SGHNT and CDR2 YYREEE (reference sequence). The CDR3 loop spans 15 amino acids. Trimming pared 5 bases from V and 4 bases from J, leaving 16 bases between. Libraries were prepared by immunoSEQ multiplex PCR; TCRdb keeps only in-frame clonotypes and omits some of them. Of 53,000 or so clones listed, roughly 84% are singletons. Sample: peripheral blood. The sequence was collected from a man in his sixties or seventies with active COVID-19. This sequence joins TRBV5-4 and TRBJ2-1; D might be TRBD1 (5 bases). The CDR3 DNA reads as TGTGCCAGCAGTCCTTCTTCGAACAGGTACAATGAGCAGTTCTTC. Translation: CASSPSSNRYNEQFF.